This TCR beta chain was profiled in a study of chemoradiotherapy in HPV16-positive cancers. Study-level information: Candidate HPV-specific clones and shared TCR motifs came from two HPV16-positive patients. Regarding the study as a whole: During treatment, candidate HPV-specific clones and E7-related motifs expanded in tumor.

Over chemoradiotherapy, repertoires were sampled more than once. Produced via immunoSEQ multiplex PCR; TCRdb's table is partial and in-frame only. The sample carries about 23,000 clones, roughly 90% recorded once. Remarks on this clone: Its antigen is still unknown.

This CDR3 is 12 amino acids long. CDR1 is ENHRY, CDR2 SYGVKD, per germline. The ends were cut back, 6 bases at V and 4 bases at J, with 9 bases in the middle. The sequence was collected from a human donor with HPV-associated anogenital cancer. The material was blood, obtained from a patient who underwent chemoradiotherapy. The chain links TRBV10-3 to TRBJ1-2; D call uncertain. In DNA, the CDR3 is TGTGCCATCAGCGACGAGGGCTATGGCTACACCTTC. Translation gives CAISDEGYGYTF.